These 29 T cell receptor beta chains were all obtained from the same sample, sequenced in a study of regulatory T cells in long-lasting Graves disease. HTBI primers from iRepertoire and Arm-PCR of CDR3 regions yielded the TCR beta libraries. TCRdb passed the multiplex PCR reads through MiXCR, listing each CDR3 protein once. The sample records approximately 300,000 distinct CDR3 sequences, 15% to 20% being singletons. The time point here: newly diagnosed GD, antithyroid drugs for less than 3 months. The TCR library was made from RNA that had been extracted from PBMCs in TRIzol. This material consisted of peripheral blood mononuclear cells (PBMCs), taken at new diagnosis, from a patient treated with antithyroid drugs. These receptors all come from a female donor with Graves disease.

This clonotype was found many times. The chain carries TRBV28 and TRBJ1-2; unclear D gene. Germline V lookup: CDR1 MDHEN, CDR2 SYDVKM. The CDR3 covers 12 residues. V was cut by 2 bases and J by 6 bases, with 7 bases left in between. The CDR3 here is CASSLDMDGYTF. The CDR3 DNA is TGTGCCAGCAGTTTAGATATGGATGGCTACACCTTC.

This clonotype was counted ten times or more. The chain joins TRBV2 to TRBJ1-1; TRBD1 aligns across 7 bases. Germline loops: CDR1 SNHLY, CDR2 FYNNEI. The CDR3 length is 14 residues. V lost 6 bases and J lost 7; bases outside the gene matches: 11. The chain's CDR3 is CASRLTGRSNEAFF. The CDR3 DNA sequence: TGTGCCAGCAGACTGACAGGGCGATCTAATGAAGCTTTCTTT.

This clonotype appeared many times. V usage is TRBV11-2 and J usage is TRBJ2-2; the D is unclear. CDR1 and CDR2 (germline): SGHAT, FQNNGV. This CDR3 spans 16 amino acids. V lost 2 bases to trimming and J lost 4 bases, with 14 bases between them. The CDR3 DNA reads as TGTGCCAGCAGCTTAAGGGATCCCTCGACCACCGGGGAGCTGTTTTTT. Its protein is CASSLRDPSTTGELFF.

This clonotype was seen more than once but under ten times. J is TRBJ2-6 and V is TRBV24-1; tentatively, D is TRBD1 or TRBD2 (6 bases each). With 12 bases removed from V and 0 bases from J, the gap between germline ends came to 26 bases. The CDR3 extends over 19 amino acids. Germline V gene lookup returns CDR1 KGHDR and CDR2 SFDVKD. The DNA of the CDR3 is TGTGCCCCGCGGCGGGACAATCCTTCATTATGCTCTGGGGCCAACGTCCTGACTTTC. Its translation: CAPRRDNPSLCSGANVLTF.

The table lists this clonotype with many counts. CDR3 in DNA: TGTGCCAGTCACCTAGCGGGAGGGGCCAGGGAGCAGTTCTTC. Amino acids: CASHLAGGAREQFF. The rearrangement links TRBV28 to TRBJ2-1; 12 nucleotides line up with TRBD2. The germline gives CDR1 MDHEN, CDR2 SYDVKM. The CDR3 is 14 residues long. V was pared by 9 bases and J by 10 bases, with 10 bases of the junction left unmatched.

Notes on this clonotype: A much larger clone lies a single base off, so this may be a read error. The chain combines TRBV10-2 with TRBJ2-7; D is possibly TRBD1 (5 bases). Trimming took off 9 bases at V and 2 bases at J, with 20 bases between the two ends. This CDR3 region has 15 residues. Per the germline V gene, CDR1 is WSHSY and CDR2 is SAAADI. The CDR3 DNA sequence: TGCGCCAGAGGGCTCGCAGGGCCATACACCTACGAGCAGTACTTC. Translation: CARGLAGPYTYEQYF.

Ten or more counts support this clonotype. The chain is built from TRBV10-3 and TRBJ2-5; the D gene is possibly TRBD2 (5 bases). This CDR3 is built from 14 residues. Germline CDR1 and CDR2: ENHRY and SYGVKD. Trimming pared 6 bases from V and 5 bases from J, leaving 16 bases between. The CDR3: CAIRGSSSGETQYF. The CDR3 nucleotides are TGTGCCATCAGGGGGTCTTCGTCGGGGGAGACCCAGTACTTC.

Ten or more counts support this clonotype. The chain is built from TRBV6-1 and TRBJ2-3, with 7 bases lining up with TRBD2. The V and J ends lost 6 bases and 0 bases, in that order; junction bases with no gene match: 9. The CDR3 is 16 amino acids. Germline V gene data show CDR1 as MNHNS and CDR2 as SASEGT. The CDR3 coding sequence is TGTGCCAGCAGAAGGGGCGGGAGTGTTAGCACAGATACGCAGTATTTT. Its protein product is CASRRGGSVSTDTQYF.

In regard to this clonotype: A read error likely explains this, since a far larger clone differs by one base. CDR3 in DNA: TGTGCCAGCAGCGCGGTTGAGGCGCAGTATTTT. It is translated as CASSAVEAQYF. The chain recombines TRBV7-9 with TRBJ2-3; no reliable D call. The germline V and J ends were trimmed by 5 bases and 10 bases, with 10 bases remaining between them. The CDR3 covers 11 residues. CDR1 is SEHNR, CDR2 FQNEAQ, per germline (reference sequence).

This clonotype was seen only a few times. V and J are TRBV3-1 and TRBJ2-7; 12 bases map to TRBD2. The V and J ends lost 6 bases and 1 base, in that order; junction bases with no gene match: 16. The CDR3 has 19 amino acids. The germline CDR1 and CDR2 sequences are LGHDT and YNNKEL (reference sequence). DNA for the CDR3: TGTGCCAGCAGTTCAGACTCCGACAAGACTAGCGGGAGTTCCTACGAGCAGTACTTC. Translating it yields CASSSDSDKTSGSSYEQYF.

This clonotype was observed many times. The rearrangement links TRBV12-5 to TRBJ1-3, with D unclear. CDR1 LGHNT and CDR2 FRNRAP come from the germline V gene. CDR3 length: 12 residues. V lost 4 bases, J lost 4 bases, and 5 bases lay in between. CDR3 protein: CASGSQGNTIYF. The DNA of the CDR3 is TGTGCTAGTGGTTCACAAGGAAACACCATATATTTT. The whole variable domain, filled in from reference TRBV12-5 and TRBJ1-3, reads DARVTQTPRHKVTEMGQEVTMRCQPILGHNTVFWYRQTMMQGLELLAYFRNRAPLDDSGMPKDRFSAEMPDATLATLKIQPSEPRDSAVYFCASGSQGNTIYFGEGSWLTVV.

The sample holds many counts of this clonotype. The V and J genes are TRBV15 and TRBJ2-3; 7 bases align to TRBD2. Per the germline V gene, CDR1 is LNHNV and CDR2 is YYDKDF (reference sequence). This CDR3 is built from 16 residues. With 8 bases clipped from V and 4 bases from J, the junction kept 15 bases outside the gene matches. The CDR3: CATRVGGGRAPDTQYF. CDR3 bases: TGTGCCACCCGGGTGGGCGGCGGGAGAGCCCCAGATACGCAGTATTTT.

Note on this clonotype: It differs at one base from a far larger clone, so likely a read error. The gene calls are TRBV11-2 and TRBJ2-1; 8 bases fit TRBD1. Trimming cost V 7 bases and J 10 bases; bases outside gene matches: 12. Germline values: CDR1 SGHAT, CDR2 FQNNGV. The CDR3 consists of 14 residues. CDR3 nucleotide sequence: TGTGCCAGCAACCCGGGACAGGTCACCTACGAGCAGTTCTTC. Translated, it gives CASNPGQVTYEQFF.

There are many counts of this clonotype. The CDR3 loop reads CASRRRDRFNEQFF. For the CDR3, the DNA is TGTGCCAGCAGGAGGCGCGATCGGTTCAATGAGCAGTTCTTC. The V call is TRBV12-3 or TRBV12-4, the J call TRBJ2-1; no reliable D call. The CDR3 contains 14 residues. V gave up 6 bases and J gave up 6 bases, with 15 bases separating them.

In this sample, this clonotype turned up many times. Here the CDR3 DNA reads TGTGCCAGCTCAGAACAGGGGAGCGCCGCTGGAAACACCATATATTTT. Translating it yields CASSEQGSAAGNTIYF. The chain links TRBV18 to TRBJ1-3; 7 nucleotides line up with TRBD1. V was clipped by 5 bases and J by 2 bases; unmatched bases: 9. The CDR3 runs to 16 residues. The germline gives CDR1 KGHSH, CDR2 LQKENI. Combining the CDR3 with reference TRBV18 and TRBJ1-3 gives the whole variable domain NAGVMQNPRHLVRRRGQEARLRCSPMKGHSHVYWYRQLPEEGLKFMVYLQKENIIDESGMPKERFSAEFPKEGPSILRIQQVVRGDSAAYFCASSEQGSAAGNTIYFGEGSWLTVV.

The sample holds many counts of this clonotype. The chain combines TRBV7-3 with TRBJ2-5; D may match TRBD1 or TRBD2 (5 bases each). V lost 1 base and J 1 base, leaving 22 bases between the germline ends. Germline V gene sequence: CDR1 SGHTA, CDR2 FQGTGA. This CDR3 has 19 amino acids. The CDR3 here is CASSLKGRGFLGPQETQYF. DNA for the CDR3: TGTGCCAGCAGCTTAAAGGGCCGAGGGTTCCTGGGGCCCCAAGAGACCCAGTACTTC.

A note on this clonotype: This may arise from a read error, as a much more abundant clone is one base away. CDR3 in DNA: TGTGCCATCAGCGGGACTTCCAATGAGCAGTTCTTC. Amino acids: CAISGTSNEQFF. This chain connects TRBV10-3 to TRBJ2-1; a weak D match, TRBD2 (6 bases). Germline V lookup: CDR1 ENHRY, CDR2 SYGVKD. The CDR3 extends over 12 amino acids. Trimming removed 6 bases at V and 6 bases at J, with 9 bases between.

At least ten counts were recorded for this clonotype. The rearrangement uses TRBV2 and TRBJ2-7, with D unresolved. The CDR3 extends over 12 amino acids. The V end was cut by 6 bases, the J end by 1 base, with 7 bases between. CDR1 is SNHLY, CDR2 FYNNEI, per germline. As DNA, the CDR3 is TGTGCCAGCAGCTCCCATTCCTACGAGCAGTACTTC. Its protein is CASSSHSYEQYF.

This clonotype was detected only a few times. The CDR3 here is CASSLGPEQPQHF. The DNA of the CDR3 is TGTGCCAGCAGCTTAGGGCCAGAGCAGCCCCAGCATTTT. This chain connects TRBV7-8 to TRBJ1-5; the D is unclear. The ends were cut back, 1 base at V and 7 bases at J, with 8 bases in the middle. The germline V gene has CDR1 SGHVS and CDR2 FQNEAQ. This CDR3 spans 13 amino acids.

This clonotype was observed at least ten times. The chain combines TRBV2 with TRBJ2-5; no reliable D call. Germline CDR1 and CDR2: SNHLY and FYNNEI. The CDR3 has 13 amino acids. V was clipped by 1 base and J by 5 bases, with 8 bases between them. Here the CDR3 DNA reads TGTGCCAGCAGTGAAGGATTGGGGGAGACCCAGTACTTC. It is translated as CASSEGLGETQYF.

This clonotype has a count of ten or more. This rearrangement joins TRBV2 to TRBJ1-2; D unclear. CDR3 length equals 12 residues. Between the trimmed V and J ends, which lost 6 bases and 5 bases, there was a span of 10 bases. Germline assignment: CDR1 SNHLY and CDR2 FYNNEI. CDR3 sequence (DNA): TGTGCCAGCAGCCAGAATAAGTATGGCTACACCTTC. It is translated as CASSQNKYGYTF.

This clonotype was counted only a few times. The rearrangement uses TRBV9 and TRBJ2-3; 12 bases align to TRBD2. J lost 6 bases, V lost 3 bases, and 11 bases had no gene match. The CDR3 is made up of 17 amino acids. The germline gives CDR1 SGDLS, CDR2 YYNGEE. The CDR3 nucleotides read TGTGCCAGCAGCGGCTGGGCTAGCGGGAGGGTGCCGGATACGCAGTATTTT. It is translated as CASSGWASGRVPDTQYF. Full variable domain (rest looked up from reference TRBV9 and TRBJ2-3): DSGVTQTPKHLITATGQRVTLRCSPRSGDLSVYWYQQSLDQGLQFLIQYYNGEERAKGNILERFSAQQFPDLHSELNLSSLELGDSALYFCASSGWASGRVPDTQYFGPGTRLTVL.

This clonotype was observed many times. Possible read error: a much larger clone is one base away. The chain is built from TRBV20-1 and TRBJ1-5; tentatively, D is TRBD1 (6 bases). Germline-derived CDR1 and CDR2 are DFQATT and SNEGSKA (reference sequence). This CDR3 region has 14 residues. V shed 3 bases and J shed 6 bases, with 15 bases lying between them. CDR3 DNA sequence: TGCAGTGCTAGTCGGGGGCAGGTAGGTCAGCCCCAGCATTTT. Its translation is CSASRGQVGQPQHF.

This clonotype was observed many times. The V gene is TRBV28, the J gene TRBJ2-3; D may be TRBD2 (7 bases). Germline lookup yields CDR1 MDHEN and CDR2 SYDVKM. The V end lost 7 bases, the J end lost 4 bases, and 18 bases lay between the germline ends. This CDR3 region has 15 residues. The DNA for the CDR3 is TGTGCCAGCAAACCCTGGGGGCGGGAGTCAGATACGCAGTATTTT. It specifies CASKPWGRESDTQYF.

This clonotype was counted ten times or more. V is TRBV19 and J is TRBJ2-4, with TRBD1 matching 7 bases. Germline values: CDR1 LNHDA, CDR2 SQIVND (reference sequence). The CDR3 loop spans 21 amino acids. Germline trimming cut 1 base from V and 0 bases from J; bases unmatched to any gene: 18. In nucleotides, the CDR3 is TGTGCCAGTAGTATAGTAGGCTGGCAGGGGGAAGGAGGACTAGCCAAAAACATTCAGTACTTC. Translating it yields CASSIVGWQGEGGLAKNIQYF.

This clonotype was seen many times. V usage is TRBV28 and J usage is TRBJ2-6; D ambiguous. Germline V gene data show CDR1 as MDHEN and CDR2 as SYDVKM. V was cut by 5 bases and J by 0 bases, with 14 bases left in between. This CDR3 contains 17 residues. CDR3 amino acids: CASSPAGRYSGANVLTF. The CDR3 DNA sequence: TGTGCCAGCAGTCCCGCAGGACGCTACTCTGGGGCCAACGTCCTGACTTTC. The variable domain in full, with the rest retrieved from reference TRBV28 and TRBJ2-6, is DVKVTQSSRYLVKRTGEKVFLECVQDMDHENMFWYRQDPGLGLRLIYFSYDVKMKEKGDIPEGYSVSREKKERFSLILESASTNQTSMYLCASSPAGRYSGANVLTFGAGSRLTVL.

The V gene is TRBV20-1, the J gene TRBJ1-2, with D unresolved. Germline V gene lookup returns CDR1 DFQATT and CDR2 SNEGSKA (reference sequence). This CDR3 region has 13 residues. Trimming left V 1 base short and J 4 bases short, with 10 bases between. In nucleotides, the CDR3 is TGCAGTGCTAGAGTGGAGGGCCGCTATGGCTACACCTTC. It is translated as CSARVEGRYGYTF.

This clonotype was detected many times. The chain recombines TRBV9 with TRBJ1-1; 7 nucleotides match TRBD1. The CDR3 consists of 13 residues. Germline V gene sequence: CDR1 SGDLS, CDR2 YYNGEE. Trimming removed 0 bases from V and 7 bases from J; junction bases left unmatched: 3. In DNA form, the CDR3 reads TGTGCCAGCAGCGTAGAGACAGGGTATGAAGCTTTCTTT. This encodes CASSVETGYEAFF.

This clonotype showed up just once. A far larger clone is only one base removed, so a read error is likely. V is TRBV7-8 and J is TRBJ2-4; 12 bases are a match to TRBD2. This CDR3 comprises 18 residues. The germline gives CDR1 SGHVS, CDR2 FQNEAQ. The CDR3 loop is CASSLSTSGSEAKNIQDF. In DNA, the CDR3 is TGTGCCAGCAGCCTTTCGACTAGCGGGAGTGAAGCCAAAAACATTCAGGACTTC.